The next 5 T cell receptor beta chains were all read from a single sample in a study of blood T cell repertoires in COVID-19. Data came from immunoSEQ multiplex PCR; TCRdb stores just in-frame clones and leaves some out. This table holds roughly 20,000 clones, more than 85% found once. The specimen sequenced was peripheral blood. The receptors originated from a woman aged 45 to 65 with active COVID-19.

The genes are TRBV28 and TRBJ1-4; D not certain. The CDR3 totals 12 residues. Trimming removed 6 bases from V and 12 bases from J, with 14 bases in between. Germline-derived CDR1 and CDR2 are MDHEN and SYDVKM. CDR3 DNA sequence: TGTGCCAGCAGCCCAACTAGAAGAGAACTGTTTTTT. Protein: CASSPTRRELFF.

The rearrangement joins TRBV9 to TRBJ2-2, with D tentatively TRBD2 (5 bases). Germline lookup yields CDR1 SGDLS and CDR2 YYNGEE. Trimming took off 4 bases at V and 1 base at J, with 17 bases between the two ends. CDR3 size: 17 residues. The CDR3 DNA follows: TGTGCCAGCAGCCCCCGAGAGGGCCTAAAGAACACCGGGGAGCTGTTTTTT. Translating it yields CASSPREGLKNTGELFF. Filled out from reference TRBV9 and TRBJ2-2, the complete variable domain reads DSGVTQTPKHLITATGQRVTLRCSPRSGDLSVYWYQQSLDQGLQFLIQYYNGEERAKGNILERFSAQQFPDLHSELNLSSLELGDSALYFCASSPREGLKNTGELFFGEGSRLTVL.

The rearrangement links TRBV6-5 to TRBJ2-5, with TRBD2 identical over 9 bases. J gave up 6 bases and V 6 bases, and 5 bases lay outside the gene matches. Germline V gene lookup returns CDR1 MNHEY and CDR2 SVGAGI. The CDR3 totals 13 residues. In nucleotides, the CDR3 is TGTGCCAGCAGGGGGACTAGCCGTAAGACCCAGTACTTC. It codes for CASRGTSRKTQYF.

This clone was found once. V gene TRBV20-1 combines with J gene TRBJ1-1, with D possibly being TRBD1 (6 bases). Germline V gene data show CDR1 as DFQATT and CDR2 as SNEGSKA (reference sequence). The ends were cut back, 4 bases at V and 11 bases at J, with 14 bases in the middle. The CDR3 consists of 11 residues. The DNA of the CDR3 is TGCAGTGCTAAGACAGGTTTTGGGGCTTTCTTT. This codes for CSAKTGFGAFF.

V usage is TRBV2 and J usage is TRBJ2-1; 7 nucleotides align to TRBD2. CDR1 is SNHLY, CDR2 FYNNEI, per germline. J gave up 4 bases and V 6 bases, and 3 bases lay outside the gene matches. CDR3 length: 13 amino acids. CDR3 bases: TGTGCCAGCAGGGCGGGGGAATACAATGAGCAGTTCTTC. Protein: CASRAGEYNEQFF.